This is a list of T cell receptor beta chains from one sample in a study of T cell responses to AZD1222 COVID-19 vaccine. Libraries were prepared by immunoSEQ multiplex PCR; TCRdb keeps only in-frame clonotypes and omits some of them. The table has roughly 96,000 clones, 70% to 90% seen once. This material consisted of peripheral blood, taken 28 days after the second AZD1222 dose. These receptors were obtained from an adult who received the AZD1222 COVID-19 vaccine. Each CDR3 is given with its conserved first and last residue. A D gene is named only where the DNA matches it firmly. A clone size is listed for some rows: how often the clone was seen (once, few, many), or a class if it is expanded.

J gene,clone size,D gene,CDR3 length,V gene,CDR3 protein,CDR3 DNA
TRBJ1-1,-,-,15,TRBV5-1,CASSLGQRMNTEAFF,TGCGCCAGCAGCTTGGGACAGAGAATGAACACTGAAGCTTTCTTT
TRBJ2-2,few,-,14,TRBV6-5,CATRTGLNTGELFF,TGTGCCACCAGGACGGGCCTCAACACCGGGGAGCTGTTTTTT
TRBJ2-3,-,TRBD2,17,TRBV18,CASSRTSGVPSTDTQYF,TGTGCCAGCTCACGGACTAGCGGGGTCCCTAGCACAGATACGCAGTATTTT
TRBJ2-7,-,-,12,TRBV2,CANSRGSYEQYF,TGTGCCAACTCGAGGGGCTCCTACGAGCAGTACTTC
TRBJ1-1,-,-,13,TRBV6-4,CASSGRGPKEAFF,TGTGCCAGCAGTGGTCGCGGACCGAAGGAAGCTTTCTTT
TRBJ1-2,-,-,14,TRBV7-3,CASSSGAGDYGYTF,TGTGCCAGCAGCTCCGGGGCGGGGGACTATGGCTACACCTTC
TRBJ1-4,-,-,15,TRBV5-1,CASSFGPATNEKLFF,TGCGCCAGCAGCTTTGGTCCCGCAACTAATGAAAAACTGTTTTTT
TRBJ2-7,-,-,14,TRBV3-1/TRBV3-2,CASSQDRASYEQYF,TGTGCCAGCAGCCAAGATCGGGCTAGCTACGAGCAGTACTTC
TRBJ2-7,-,-,15,TRBV7-9,CASSLSGPGVYEQYF,TGTGCCAGCAGCTTAAGCGGTCCTGGGGTTTACGAGCAGTACTTC
TRBJ1-1,-,-,11,TRBV30,CAWSPGTEAFF,TGTGCCTGGAGTCCCGGCACTGAAGCTTTCTTT
TRBJ1-1,-,TRBD1,15,TRBV2,CASSESPGGIAEAFF,TGTGCCAGCAGTGAATCCCCAGGGGGTATCGCTGAAGCTTTCTTT
TRBJ1-5,-,-,14,TRBV5-1,CASSLGDNNQPQHF,TGCGCCAGCAGCTTGGGGGACAACAATCAGCCCCAGCATTTT
TRBJ2-7,-,-,8,TRBV20-1,CAFGEQYF,TGCGCCTTCGGCGAGCAGTACTTC
TRBJ2-1,-,TRBD2,15,TRBV3-1/TRBV3-2,CASSLGLAGGREQFF,TGTGCCAGCAGCCTCGGACTAGCGGGAGGTCGGGAGCAGTTCTTC
TRBJ2-5,-,-,15,TRBV10-3,CAISKGPQTQETQYF,TGTGCCATCAGTAAGGGACCACAAACCCAGGAGACCCAGTACTTC
TRBJ2-5,-,-,15,TRBV5-4,CASSNKTTFLETQYF,TGTGCCAGCAGCAACAAAACAACTTTTCTAGAGACCCAGTACTTC
TRBJ2-7,-,TRBD1,14,TRBV6-6,CASSYGRGWYEQYF,TGTGCCAGCAGTTACGGCAGGGGGTGGTACGAGCAGTACTTC
TRBJ1-4,-,-,15,TRBV19,CASTPARGGYEKLFF,TGTGCCAGTACCCCGGCCAGGGGCGGGTATGAAAAACTGTTTTTT
TRBJ1-6,-,-,15,TRBV10-2,CASRSGRTEDSPLHF,TGCGCCAGCAGATCCGGTAGGACAGAGGACTCACCCCTCCACTTT
TRBJ1-1,-,-,13,TRBV6-5,CASSSQMVTEAFF,TGTGCCAGCAGTTCCCAAATGGTCACTGAAGCTTTCTTT
TRBJ1-2,once,TRBD1,18,TRBV9,CASSASNPGQGLFYGYTF,TGTGCCAGCAGCGCCTCGAACCCGGGACAGGGGTTGTTCTATGGCTACACCTTC
TRBJ2-1,-,TRBD2,14,TRBV13,CASSLSGGLDEQFF,TGTGCCAGCAGCCTTAGCGGGGGGTTGGATGAGCAGTTCTTC
TRBJ1-4,once,-,15,TRBV27,CASSSAGAANEKLFF,TGTGCCAGCAGTTCCGCAGGGGCGGCTAATGAAAAACTGTTTTTT
TRBJ1-4,-,-,15,TRBV10-2,CASSESTGLSEKLFF,TGCGCCAGCAGTGAGAGTACAGGCCTTAGCGAAAAACTGTTTTTT
TRBJ1-1,-,-,13,TRBV5-1,CASSFDIGTEAFF,TGCGCCAGCAGCTTCGATATTGGAACTGAAGCTTTCTTT
TRBJ1-1,-,-,13,TRBV5-5,CASYNPMNTEAFF,TGTGCCAGCTATAACCCTATGAACACTGAAGCTTTCTTT
TRBJ2-7,-,-,14,TRBV19,CASSIVGRGGEQYF,TGTGCCAGTAGTATAGTTGGTCGGGGAGGCGAGCAGTACTTC
TRBJ2-3,-,-,13,TRBV14,CASSRQLGDTQYF,TGTGCCAGCAGCCGCCAACTTGGGGATACGCAGTATTTT
TRBJ2-3,-,-,13,TRBV6-5,CASGATGKGTQYF,TGTGCCAGCGGAGCAACAGGGAAGGGTACGCAGTATTTT
TRBJ2-1,once,-,15,TRBV4-2,CASSQDLVSYNEQFF,TGTGCCAGCAGCCAAGATTTAGTCTCCTACAATGAGCAGTTCTTC
TRBJ1-4,-,TRBD1,14,TRBV7-9,CASSQGQGNEKLFF,TGTGCCAGCAGCCAAGGACAGGGGAATGAAAAACTGTTTTTT
TRBJ2-3,-,TRBD2,16,TRBV5-1,CASSQGLAGRTDTQYF,TGCGCCAGCAGCCAGGGACTAGCGGGCCGCACAGATACGCAGTATTTT
TRBJ1-2,-,TRBD1,17,TRBV4-2,CASSQDRRDRGGYGYTF,TGTGCCAGCAGCCAAGATCGTCGGGACAGGGGCGGCTATGGCTACACCTTC
TRBJ1-3,-,-,16,TRBV5-1,CASSLDQAPTGNTIYF,TGCGCCAGCAGCTTGGACCAGGCACCGACTGGAAACACCATATATTTT
TRBJ1-5,-,-,14,TRBV6-5,CASSQPYSNQPQHF,TGTGCCAGCAGTCAGCCCTATAGCAATCAGCCCCAGCATTTT
TRBJ1-4,-,TRBD1,14,TRBV5-4,CASSLEQGNEKLFF,TGTGCCAGCAGCTTGGAACAGGGGAATGAAAAACTGTTTTTT
TRBJ1-1,-,-,12,TRBV7-9,CASSFGFTEAFF,TGTGCCAGCAGCTTTGGGTTCACTGAAGCTTTCTTT
TRBJ1-3,few,-,17,TRBV13,CASSRGPIQFSGNTIYF,TGTGCCAGCAGCCGCGGACCGATTCAGTTCTCTGGAAACACCATATATTTT
TRBJ1-5,-,-,13,TRBV6-5,CASSYSTNQPQHF,TGTGCCAGCAGTTATTCCACGAATCAGCCCCAGCATTTT
TRBJ1-5,few,-,12,TRBV30,CAWRQGDQPQHF,TGTGCCTGGAGGCAGGGAGATCAGCCCCAGCATTTT
TRBJ2-2,-,-,15,TRBV6-2/TRBV6-3,CASSYGGAVAGELFF,TGTGCCAGCAGTTACGGGGGGGCGGTCGCCGGGGAGCTGTTTTTT
TRBJ1-4,-,-,16,TRBV6-4,CASSDSIRGAGEKLFF,TGTGCCAGCAGTGACTCGATCAGGGGCGCAGGCGAAAAACTGTTTTTT
TRBJ2-3,-,TRBD2,14,TRBV27,CASSHRGDTDTQYF,TGTGCCAGCAGTCACCGGGGGGACACAGATACGCAGTATTTT